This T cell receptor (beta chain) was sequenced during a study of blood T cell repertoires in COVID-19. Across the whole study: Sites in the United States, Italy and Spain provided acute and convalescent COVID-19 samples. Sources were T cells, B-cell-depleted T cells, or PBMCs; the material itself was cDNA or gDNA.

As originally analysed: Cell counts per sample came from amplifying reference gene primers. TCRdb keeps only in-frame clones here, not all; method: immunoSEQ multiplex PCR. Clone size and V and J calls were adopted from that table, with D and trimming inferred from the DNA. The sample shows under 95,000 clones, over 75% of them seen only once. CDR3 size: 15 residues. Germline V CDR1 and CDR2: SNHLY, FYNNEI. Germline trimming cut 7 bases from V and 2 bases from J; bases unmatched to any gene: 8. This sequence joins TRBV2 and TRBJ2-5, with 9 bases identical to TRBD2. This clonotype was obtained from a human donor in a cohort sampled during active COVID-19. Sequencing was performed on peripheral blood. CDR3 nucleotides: TGTGCCAGCATGAGGCGGGGGGGCCGGCAAGAGACCCAGTACTTC. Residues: CASMRRGGRQETQYF. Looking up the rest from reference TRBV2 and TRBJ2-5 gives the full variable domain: EPEVTQTPSHQVTQMGQEVILRCVPISNHLYFYWYRQILGQKVEFLVSFYNNEISEKSEIFDDQFSVERPDGSNFTLKIRSTKLEDSAMYFCASMRRGGRQETQYFGPGTRLLVL.